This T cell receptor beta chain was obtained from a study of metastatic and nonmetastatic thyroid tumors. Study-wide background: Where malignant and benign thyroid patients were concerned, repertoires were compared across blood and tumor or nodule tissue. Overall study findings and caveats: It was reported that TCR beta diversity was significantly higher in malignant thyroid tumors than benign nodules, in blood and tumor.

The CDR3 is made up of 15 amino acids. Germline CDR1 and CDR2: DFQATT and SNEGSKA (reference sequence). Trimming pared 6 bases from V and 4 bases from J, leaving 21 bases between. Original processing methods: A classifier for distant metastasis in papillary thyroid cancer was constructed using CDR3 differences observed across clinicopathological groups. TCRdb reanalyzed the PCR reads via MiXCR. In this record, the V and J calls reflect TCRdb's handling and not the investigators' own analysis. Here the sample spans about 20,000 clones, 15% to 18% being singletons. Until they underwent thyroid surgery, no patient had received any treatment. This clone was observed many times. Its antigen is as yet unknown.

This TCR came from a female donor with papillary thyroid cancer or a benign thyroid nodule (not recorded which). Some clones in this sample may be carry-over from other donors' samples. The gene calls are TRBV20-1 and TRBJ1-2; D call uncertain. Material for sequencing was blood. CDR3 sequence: CSATTPKLIAYGYTF. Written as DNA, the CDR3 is TGCAGTGCCACCACCCCCAAGTTAATAGCCTATGGCTACACCTTC.